The entry below gives a single TCR beta chain sequence along with its context. Antigen unknown. Sequenced by immunoSEQ multiplex PCR; TCRdb stores in-frame clones only, minus some. Of several thousand clones listed, around 80% are singletons. The data originate from a study of T cells after posttransplantation cyclophosphamide. Cyclophosphamide on days +3 and +4 followed busulfan-fludarabine conditioning and a marrow graft. Findings and limits, study-wide: Donor CD8+ memory clones often dominated recipient blood repertoires at later times. After PTCy, TRB diversity resembled that of CNI/methotrexate controls.

The source was PBMCs, collected after allogeneic stem cell transplant with posttransplant cyclophosphamide. The receptor's source is a male patient aged 50 to 60 who received an allogeneic stem cell transplant from a related donor and was CMV-positive. Some of the T cells may derive from the graft donor.

The CDR3 reads CSVGRENEKLFF. The CDR3 bases are TGCAGCGTTGGGCGGGAAAATGAAAAACTGTTTTTT. This rearrangement joins TRBV29-1 to TRBJ1-4, with D unclear. This CDR3 is 12 amino acids long. Looked up from germline, CDR1 is SQVTM and CDR2 is ANQGSEA. Trimming shortened V by 4 bases and J by 5 bases, and 8 bases separated the two germline ends.